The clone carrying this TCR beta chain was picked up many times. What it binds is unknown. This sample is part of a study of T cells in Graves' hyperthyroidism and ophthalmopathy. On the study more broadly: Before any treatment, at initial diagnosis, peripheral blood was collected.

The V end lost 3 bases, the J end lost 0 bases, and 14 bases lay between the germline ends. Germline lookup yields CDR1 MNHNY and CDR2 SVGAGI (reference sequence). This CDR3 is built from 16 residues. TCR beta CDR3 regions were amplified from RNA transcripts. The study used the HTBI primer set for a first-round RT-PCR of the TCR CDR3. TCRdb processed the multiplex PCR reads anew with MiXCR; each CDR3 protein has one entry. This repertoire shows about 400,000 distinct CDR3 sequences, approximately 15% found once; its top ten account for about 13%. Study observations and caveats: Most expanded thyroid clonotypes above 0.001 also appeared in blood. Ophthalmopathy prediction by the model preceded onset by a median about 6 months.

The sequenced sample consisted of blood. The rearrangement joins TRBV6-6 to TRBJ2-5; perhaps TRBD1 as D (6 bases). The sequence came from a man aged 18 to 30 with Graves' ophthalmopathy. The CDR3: CASSYYQGSHQETQYF. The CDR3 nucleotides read TGTGCCAGCAGTTATTATCAGGGGTCCCACCAAGAGACCCAGTACTTC.